The TCR beta chain described here comes from a study of blood T cell repertoires in COVID-19. Turning to the study itself: The samples span acute and convalescent COVID-19 from the United States, Italy and Spain. From T cells, B-cell-depleted T cells, or PBMCs came the material, which was cDNA or gDNA.

The CDR3 has 14 amino acids. Germline CDR1 is KGHDR and CDR2 is SFDVKD. The V and J ends lost 6 bases and 4 bases, in that order; junction bases with no gene match: 3. Original handling: For nucleated cells, counts were estimated from reference gene primer amplification. Using immunoSEQ multiplex PCR, the repertoire was profiled, and TCRdb retains in-frame clones only, with some absent. That table gives V, J and clone size, and the DNA gave D and trimming. The data contain tens of thousands of clones, more than 80% of them singletons. The source material was peripheral blood. The chain combines TRBV24-1 with TRBJ1-5; 9 bases align to TRBD1. The TCR sequence derives from a man older than 75 with acute or convalescent COVID-19. CDR3 nucleotide sequence: TGTGCCACCAGTCGCGGGACAGGGAATCAGCCCCAGCATTTT. The encoded protein is CATSRGTGNQPQHF.